Below, 4 T cell receptor beta chains from the same sample are listed, as sequenced in a study of cytomegalovirus exposure and HLA in healthy donors. PCR amplification relied on 60 Vbeta primers (plus 13 Jbeta primers). Data came from immunoSEQ multiplex PCR; TCRdb stores just in-frame clones and leaves some out. The repertoire holds under 200,000 clones, with about 80% as singletons. The sample comprised PBMCs. Receptors originate from a man aged 60 to 69 in good health and CMV-seronegative.

In its sample, this clone was seen many times. The chain recombines TRBV5-1 with TRBJ2-2; D perhaps matches TRBD1 (6 bases). The CDR3 runs to 12 residues. The V end lost 5 bases, the J end lost 6 bases, and 8 bases lay between the germline ends. CDR1 SGHRS and CDR2 YFSETQ come from the germline V gene. CDR3 coding DNA: TGCGCCAGCAGAGAGGGGGCCGGGGAGCTGTTTTTT. This encodes CASREGAGELFF.

Concerning this clone itself: The same CDR3 can be traced to other DNA sequences in this sample. The chain couples TRBV19 to TRBJ2-7, with D possibly TRBD2 on 5 matching bases. The germline V gene has CDR1 LNHDA and CDR2 SQIVND (reference sequence). Trimming took off 1 base at V and 0 bases at J, with 7 bases between the two ends. The CDR3 contains 14 residues. CDR3 DNA sequence: TGTGCCAGTAGTATAGTAGGGAGCTCCTACGAGCAGTACTTC. Amino acids: CASSIVGSSYEQYF.

The chain has TRBV29-1 and TRBJ1-1; maybe TRBD1 (6 bases). This CDR3 contains 13 residues. Germline CDR1 is SQVTM and CDR2 is ANQGSEA. V was trimmed by 8 bases and J by 1 base, leaving 14 bases between them. CDR3 sequence (DNA): TGCAGCTCCCCGGGACAATCGAACACTGAAGCTTTCTTT. It specifies CSSPGQSNTEAFF.

This chain links TRBV14 with TRBJ2-7, with unresolved D. The V end lost 2 bases, the J end lost 2 bases, and 10 bases lay between the germline ends. Germline V CDR1 and CDR2: SGHDN, FVKESK. The CDR3 has 14 residues. In DNA form, the CDR3 reads TGTGCCAGCAGCCAAATTGGTGGGCCCTACGAGCAGTACTTC. Protein: CASSQIGGPYEQYF.